These 21 T cell receptor beta chains were all obtained from the same sample, sequenced in a study of T cell responses to AZD1222 COVID-19 vaccine. TCRdb's table, derived via immunoSEQ multiplex PCR, lists solely in-frame clones and lacks some. The sample carries 95,000 to 110,000 clones, approximately 88% recorded once. This sample comprised peripheral blood, obtained on day 0 of AZD1222 vaccination. Source of these receptors: an adult in good health.

This chain uses TRBV3-1 (or the pseudogene TRBV3-2) with TRBJ2-1; D perhaps matches TRBD2 (5 bases). Germline V lookup: CDR1 LGHDT, CDR2 YNNKEL (reference sequence). This CDR3 is built from 15 residues. The V gene lost 1 base and the J gene lost 1 base, with 8 bases spanning the gap. The chain's CDR3 is CASSQGTLSYNEQFF. Written as DNA, the CDR3 is TGTGCCAGCAGCCAAGGGACTCTTTCCTACAATGAGCAGTTCTTC.

This clone was seen a single time. This chain uses TRBV7-2 with TRBJ1-4; D not resolved. The V end was cut by 4 bases, the J end by 0 bases, with 12 bases between. The CDR3 has 16 residues. Per germline, CDR1 SGHTA and CDR2 FQGNSA. The CDR3 spells CASSSEPLATNEKLFF. The CDR3 DNA is TGTGCCAGCAGCTCCGAACCCCTCGCAACTAATGAAAAACTGTTTTTT. The full variable domain, its missing parts supplied by reference TRBV7-2 and TRBJ1-4, is GAGVSQSPSNKVTEKGKDVELRCDPISGHTALYWYRQSLGQGLEFLIYFQGNSAPDKSGLPSDRFSAERTGGSVSTLTIQRTQQEDSAVYLCASSSEPLATNEKLFFGSGTQLSVL.

The gene calls are TRBV6-5 and TRBJ2-7; D is uncertain. This CDR3 is 11 amino acids long. Trimming cost V 10 bases and J 3 bases, with 10 bases left between them. CDR1 and CDR2 from the germline V gene are MNHEY and SVGAGI. The CDR3 DNA reads TGTGCCACCCGAATCAACTACGAGCAGTACTTC. Protein product: CATRINYEQYF.

This clone was counted a single time. The chain links TRBV27 to TRBJ1-1; a possible D gene is TRBD1 (5 bases). Per the germline V gene, CDR1 is MNHEY and CDR2 is SMNVEV (reference sequence). V lost 2 bases to trimming and J lost 0 bases, with 10 bases between them. The CDR3 runs to 15 residues. In DNA form, the CDR3 reads TGTGCCAGCAGTTTAGACAGACTCATGAACACTGAAGCTTTCTTT. Translation: CASSLDRLMNTEAFF.

The chain is built from TRBV6-5 and TRBJ1-5; 8 bases agree with TRBD1. After removal of 5 bases from V and 3 bases from J, the junction contained 6 bases not matched to a gene. Germline assignment: CDR1 MNHEY and CDR2 SVGAGI. This CDR3 has 15 residues. In DNA, the CDR3 is TGTGCCAGCAGTAGTGGTCAGGGGGCCAATCAGCCCCAGCATTTT. As protein: CASSSGQGANQPQHF.

This rearrangement joins TRBV4-1 to TRBJ1-4; no definite D call. V lost 1 base and J lost 7, with 13 bases in between. Per the germline V gene, CDR1 is MGHRA and CDR2 is YSYEKL. The CDR3 runs to 15 residues. The CDR3 nucleotides read TGCGCCAGCAGCCAAGCTGGTGAGAAGATTGAAAAACTGTTTTTT. This codes for CASSQAGEKIEKLFF.

This clone occurred a few times. The chain has TRBV6-5 and TRBJ1-5; D remains unclear. The CDR3 sequence is 14 residues long. V was shortened by 6 bases and J by 4 bases, with 13 bases between the two germline ends. In germline, CDR1 is MNHEY, CDR2 SVGAGI. Written as DNA, the CDR3 is TGTGCCAGCAGGGACTATATAGGGAATCAGCCCCAGCATTTT. Translating it yields CASRDYIGNQPQHF.

The chain has TRBV27 and TRBJ2-4, with 12 nucleotides matching TRBD2. The germline V gene encodes CDR1 MNHEY and CDR2 SMNVEV (reference sequence). The CDR3 is 18 residues long. V lost 10 bases to trimming and J lost 3 bases; unmatched junction nucleotides: 16. The CDR3 nucleotides are TGTGCCACCCAGGGGGGACTAGCGGGCTCCGGGGGCAAAAACATTCAGTACTTC. It translates to CATQGGLAGSGGKNIQYF.

The chain has TRBV4-3 and TRBJ2-3, with 8 nucleotides matching TRBD2. The V gene's germline CDR1 is LGHNA and CDR2 YSLEER. Trimming cost V 0 bases and J 3 bases; bases outside gene matches: 5. The CDR3 spans 16 residues. CDR3 sequence reads: CASSQDSGGPTDTQYF. Written as DNA, the CDR3 is TGCGCCAGCAGCCAAGATTCGGGAGGGCCGACAGATACGCAGTATTTT.

J is TRBJ2-3 and V is TRBV7-9; perhaps TRBD2 as D (6 bases). The ends were cut back, 4 bases at V and 0 bases at J, with 8 bases in the middle. Germline values: CDR1 SEHNR, CDR2 FQNEAQ (reference sequence). The CDR3 spans 14 residues. The CDR3 DNA is TGTGCCAGCAGCTCGAGCGGGAGCACAGATACGCAGTATTTT. Its protein product is CASSSSGSTDTQYF.

The V gene is TRBV5-1, the J gene TRBJ1-2, with D possibly being TRBD1 (5 bases). The CDR3 runs 14 residues. V was pared by 4 bases and J by 5 bases, with 15 bases between. Germline CDR1 SGHRS, CDR2 YFSETQ. The CDR3 is CASSPRDSGYGYTF. The CDR3 coding sequence is TGCGCCAGCAGCCCCCGAGACAGCGGTTATGGCTACACCTTC.

This chain joins TRBV19 and TRBJ1-5; tentatively, D is TRBD1 (5 bases). The germline CDR1 and CDR2 sequences are LNHDA and SQIVND (reference sequence). The CDR3 is 12 residues long. V lost 5 bases, J lost 9 bases, and 11 bases lay in between. CDR3 DNA: TGTGCCAGTAGTGAAGGGGTTGTGCCCCAGCATTTT. Translated: CASSEGVVPQHF.

This clone appeared once. The chain joins TRBV6-2 or TRBV6-3 to TRBJ1-2, with D possibly TRBD1 on 6 matching bases. CDR3 length equals 12 residues. Germline CDR1 reads MNHEY; CDR2 reads SVGEGT. Trimming removed 5 bases from V and 8 bases from J, with 12 bases in between. CDR3 residues: CASSRGKLGYTF. The CDR3 DNA is TGTGCCAGCAGTAGGGGGAAACTGGGCTACACCTTC.

The J gene is TRBJ2-2, the V gene TRBV27; TRBD1 might be the D (6 bases). The CDR3 loop spans 17 amino acids. Trimming left V 1 base short and J 7 bases short, with 19 bases between. Germline lookup yields CDR1 MNHEY and CDR2 SMNVEV (reference sequence). CDR3 in amino acids: CASSLYPPQGWSGELFF. CDR3 nucleotides: TGTGCCAGCAGTTTATACCCCCCACAGGGATGGAGCGGGGAGCTGTTTTTT.

The V call is TRBV19, the J call TRBJ1-5; the match to TRBD1 covers 7 bases. V lost 5 bases to trimming and J lost 4 bases; unmatched junction nucleotides: 5. Germline V CDR1 and CDR2: LNHDA, SQIVND (reference sequence). The CDR3 is 14 residues long. The CDR3 protein is CASSPGTVNQPQHF. The CDR3 DNA sequence: TGTGCCAGTAGTCCAGGGACAGTGAATCAGCCCCAGCATTTT.

This clone was recorded only once. The chain has TRBV11-2 and TRBJ2-5, with 7 bases aligning to TRBD1. The V gene end was trimmed by 4 bases and the J gene end by 3 bases; junction bases not matched to a gene: 2. The CDR3 consists of 13 residues. Germline loops: CDR1 SGHAT, CDR2 FQNNGV. CDR3 residues: CASSWDRKETQYF. The DNA for the CDR3 is TGTGCCAGCAGCTGGGACAGAAAAGAGACCCAGTACTTC.

This sequence joins TRBV27 and TRBJ2-7; D might be TRBD1 (6 bases). The CDR3 covers 14 residues. The V and J ends lost 6 bases and 3 bases respectively, with 15 bases between them. Germline loops: CDR1 MNHEY, CDR2 SMNVEV (reference sequence). This chain's CDR3 is CASSFGQGIYEQYF. In DNA, the CDR3 is TGTGCCAGCAGCTTCGGGCAGGGGATCTACGAGCAGTACTTC.

The chain couples TRBV18 to TRBJ1-1; D unresolved. V shed 6 bases and J shed 1 base, with 3 bases lying between them. Germline assignment: CDR1 KGHSH and CDR2 LQKENI. This CDR3 spans 11 amino acids. CDR3 in amino acids: CASSGNTEAFF. The CDR3 bases are TGTGCCAGCTCGGGGAACACTGAAGCTTTCTTT.

The chain couples TRBV19 to TRBJ1-1; 7 bases fit TRBD1. The CDR3 has 15 residues. Germline V lookup: CDR1 LNHDA, CDR2 SQIVND (reference sequence). V was pared by 5 bases and J by 0 bases, with 6 bases of the junction left unmatched. The CDR3 nucleotides read TGTGCCAGTAGTCCCCGGGACAGACTGAACACTGAAGCTTTCTTT. Translating it yields CASSPRDRLNTEAFF.

This clone appeared a few times. The chain combines TRBV19 with TRBJ1-1; D is unresolved. V lost 7 bases to trimming and J lost 12 bases, with 24 bases between them. The CDR3 is 14 amino acids. Germline V gene data show CDR1 as LNHDA and CDR2 as SQIVND (reference sequence). CDR3 region: CASNPPVRSDGTFF. CDR3 in DNA: TGTGCCAGTAACCCCCCGGTGAGGTCCGATGGGACTTTCTTT.

The gene calls are TRBV9 and TRBJ1-3; D not resolved. Per germline, CDR1 SGDLS and CDR2 YYNGEE. This CDR3 is built from 14 residues. V lost 10 bases to trimming and J lost 2 bases, with 16 bases between them. The chain's CDR3 is CASSGTLPGNTIYF. CDR3 sequence (DNA): TGTGCCTCGAGCGGAACTTTGCCTGGAAACACCATATATTTT.